The 5 T cell receptor beta chains given below trace back to one sample, sequenced in a study of CD8+CD57+ T cells in acquired aplastic anemia. Investigators profiled TCR beta VDJ and CDR3 from genomic DNA template. TCRdb ran MiXCR on the reads and lists one entry per CDR3 protein. The sample lists approximately 170,000 distinct CDR3 sequences; around 43% were seen once. Previously, flow cytometry had revealed CD8+CD57+ cell expansion in the patients chosen for sequencing. Sequencing used sorted CD4+, CD8+, or CD8+CD57+ T cells (not recorded which) from PBMCs. These receptors were collected from a human donor with aplastic anemia.

This clonotype was observed at least ten times. The rearrangement links TRBV6-5 to TRBJ1-4; D is unresolved. Germline CDR1 MNHEY, CDR2 SVGAGI. V was shortened by 2 bases and J by 0 bases, with 7 bases between the two germline ends. This CDR3 comprises 15 residues. This CDR3 is CASSYRRSTNEKLFF. The CDR3 DNA sequence: TGTGCCAGCAGTTACAGGCGTTCAACTAATGAAAAACTGTTTTTT.

This clonotype was counted many times. This chain links TRBV12-3 or TRBV12-4 with TRBJ1-6; no firm D call. The CDR3 is 14 residues long. V was pared by 6 bases and J by 10 bases, with 16 bases between. CDR3 in DNA: TGTGCCAGCAGGAAAGATCTGGGGAGATCACCCCTCCACTTT. Translating gives CASRKDLGRSPLHF.

There are many counts of this clonotype. This chain connects TRBV6-1 to TRBJ2-3, with D possibly being TRBD1 (6 bases). Trimming took off 4 bases at V and 0 bases at J, with 11 bases between the two ends. Looked up from germline, CDR1 is MNHNS and CDR2 is SASEGT. The CDR3 is 15 residues long. CDR3 sequence: CASSATGSSTDTQYF. Written as DNA, the CDR3 is TGTGCCAGCAGTGCGACAGGTTCTAGCACAGATACGCAGTATTTT.

This clonotype showed up just a few times. The V call is TRBV12-3 or TRBV12-4, the J call TRBJ1-1; no definite D call. The CDR3 is made up of 16 amino acids. Trimming left V 6 bases short and J 0 bases short, with 17 bases between. The CDR3 nucleotides read TGTGCCAGCAGCTTAAGGTTACTACTCGTGAACACTGAAGCTTTCTTT. Its translation is CASSLRLLLVNTEAFF.

In this sample, this clonotype turned up many times. This rearrangement joins TRBV20-1 to TRBJ1-4; 7 positions agree with TRBD1. The V and J ends lost 6 bases and 8 bases, in that order; junction bases with no gene match: 9. Per germline, CDR1 DFQATT and CDR2 SNEGSKA (reference sequence). The CDR3 loop spans 13 amino acids. The DNA of the CDR3 is TGCAGTGCGATAGGGACAGCGATAGAAAAACTGTTTTTT. Its translation is CSAIGTAIEKLFF.